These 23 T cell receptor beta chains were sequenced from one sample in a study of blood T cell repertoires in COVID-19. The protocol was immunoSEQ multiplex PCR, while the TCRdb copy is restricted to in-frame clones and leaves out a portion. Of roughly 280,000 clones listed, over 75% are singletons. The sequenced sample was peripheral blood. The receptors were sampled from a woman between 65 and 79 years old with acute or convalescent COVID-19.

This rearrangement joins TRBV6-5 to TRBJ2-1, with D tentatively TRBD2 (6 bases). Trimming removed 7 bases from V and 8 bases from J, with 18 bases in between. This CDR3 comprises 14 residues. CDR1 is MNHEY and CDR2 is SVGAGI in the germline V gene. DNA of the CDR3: TGTGCCAGCACACGGGAGACTAGGAGCGATGAGCAGTTCTTC. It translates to CASTRETRSDEQFF.

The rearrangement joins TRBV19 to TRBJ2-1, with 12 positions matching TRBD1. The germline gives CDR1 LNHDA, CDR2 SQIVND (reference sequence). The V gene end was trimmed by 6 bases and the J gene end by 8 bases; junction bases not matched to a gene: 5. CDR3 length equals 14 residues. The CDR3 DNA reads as TGTGCCAGTAGCCGGGACAGGGGGCTGGATGAGCAGTTCTTC. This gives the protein CASSRDRGLDEQFF.

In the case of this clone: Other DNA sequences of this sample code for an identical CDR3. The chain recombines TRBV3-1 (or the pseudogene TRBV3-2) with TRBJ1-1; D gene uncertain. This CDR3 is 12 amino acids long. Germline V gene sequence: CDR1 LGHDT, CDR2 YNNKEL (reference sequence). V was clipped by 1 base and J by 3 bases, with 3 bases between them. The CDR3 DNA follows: TGTGCCAGCAGCCAAGCTGACACTGAAGCTTTCTTT. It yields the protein CASSQADTEAFF.

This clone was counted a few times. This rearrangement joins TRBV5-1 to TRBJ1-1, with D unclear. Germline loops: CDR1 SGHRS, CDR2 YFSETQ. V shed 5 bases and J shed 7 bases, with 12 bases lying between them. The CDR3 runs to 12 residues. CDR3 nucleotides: TGCGCCAGCAGAGAGGGTCACGGTGAAGCTTTCTTT. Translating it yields CASREGHGEAFF.

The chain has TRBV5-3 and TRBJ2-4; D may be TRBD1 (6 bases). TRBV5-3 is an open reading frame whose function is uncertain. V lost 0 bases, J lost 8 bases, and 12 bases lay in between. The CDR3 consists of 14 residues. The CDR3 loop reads CARSLEGEGDIQYF. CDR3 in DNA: TGTGCCAGAAGCTTGGAGGGGGAAGGGGACATTCAGTACTTC.

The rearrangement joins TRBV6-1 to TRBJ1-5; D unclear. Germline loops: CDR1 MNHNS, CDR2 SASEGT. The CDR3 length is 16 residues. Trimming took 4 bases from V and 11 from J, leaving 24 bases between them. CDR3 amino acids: CASSAPSGSPERAQHF. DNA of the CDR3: TGTGCCAGCAGTGCCCCTTCGGGGTCCCCAGAGAGGGCCCAGCATTTT.

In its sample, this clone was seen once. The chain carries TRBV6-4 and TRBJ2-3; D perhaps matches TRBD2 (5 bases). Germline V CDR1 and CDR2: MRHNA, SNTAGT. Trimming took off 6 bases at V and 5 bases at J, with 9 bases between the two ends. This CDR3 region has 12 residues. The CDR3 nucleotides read TGTGCCAGCAGGACCGGGGTAGATACGCAGTATTTT. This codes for CASRTGVDTQYF.

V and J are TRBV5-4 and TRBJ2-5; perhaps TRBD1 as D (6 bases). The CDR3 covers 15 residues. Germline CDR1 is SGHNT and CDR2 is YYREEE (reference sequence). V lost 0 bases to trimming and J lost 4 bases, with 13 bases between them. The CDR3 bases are TGTGCCAGCAGCTTGGCAGGGGCTGAGGGAGAGACCCAGTACTTC. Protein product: CASSLAGAEGETQYF.

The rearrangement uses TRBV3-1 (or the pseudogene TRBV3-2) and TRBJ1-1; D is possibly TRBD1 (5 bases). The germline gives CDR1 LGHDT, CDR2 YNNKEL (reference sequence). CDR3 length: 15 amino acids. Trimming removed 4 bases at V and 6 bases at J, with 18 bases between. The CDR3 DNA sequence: TGTGCCAGCAGCCCCGGTGGGGAGGGGCGGGCTGAAGCTTTCTTT. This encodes CASSPGGEGRAEAFF.

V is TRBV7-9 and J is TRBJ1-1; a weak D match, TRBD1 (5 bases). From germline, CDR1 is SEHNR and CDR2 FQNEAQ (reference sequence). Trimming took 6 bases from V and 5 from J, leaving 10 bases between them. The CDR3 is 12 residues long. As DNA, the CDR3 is TGTGCCAGCAGTCCGGGGGTTACTGAAGCTTTCTTT. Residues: CASSPGVTEAFF.

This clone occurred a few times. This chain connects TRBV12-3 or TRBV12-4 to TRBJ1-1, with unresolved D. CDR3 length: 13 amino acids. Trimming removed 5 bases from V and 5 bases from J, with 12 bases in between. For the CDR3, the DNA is TGTGCCAGCAGTAGGACCCGCGGGACTGAAGCTTTCTTT. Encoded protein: CASSRTRGTEAFF.

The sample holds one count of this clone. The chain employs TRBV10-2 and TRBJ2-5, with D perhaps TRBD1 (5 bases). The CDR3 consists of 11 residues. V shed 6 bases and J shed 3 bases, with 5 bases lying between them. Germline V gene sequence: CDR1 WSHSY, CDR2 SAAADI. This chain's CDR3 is CASSREETQYF. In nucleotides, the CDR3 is TGCGCCAGCAGCAGGGAAGAGACCCAGTACTTC.

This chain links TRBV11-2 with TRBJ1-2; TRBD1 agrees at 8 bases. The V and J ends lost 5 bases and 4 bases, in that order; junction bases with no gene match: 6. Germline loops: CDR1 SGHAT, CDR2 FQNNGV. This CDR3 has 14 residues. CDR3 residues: CASSPGQGAYGYTF. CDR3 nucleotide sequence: TGTGCCAGCAGCCCAGGGCAGGGGGCCTATGGCTACACCTTC. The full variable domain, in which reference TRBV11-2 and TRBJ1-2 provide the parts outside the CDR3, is EAGVAQSPRYKIIEKRQSVAFWCNPISGHATLYWYQQILGQGPKLLIQFQNNGVVDDSQLPKDRFSAERLKGVDSTLKIQPAKLEDSAVYLCASSPGQGAYGYTFGSGTRLTVV.

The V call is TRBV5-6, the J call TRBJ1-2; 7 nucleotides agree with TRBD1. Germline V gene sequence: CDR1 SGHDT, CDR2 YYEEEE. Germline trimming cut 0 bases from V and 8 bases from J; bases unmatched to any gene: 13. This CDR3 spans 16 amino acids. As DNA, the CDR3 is TGTGCCAGCAGCTTGGCCGGGACCTCAGGGGGTATGGGCTACACCTTC. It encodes CASSLAGTSGGMGYTF.

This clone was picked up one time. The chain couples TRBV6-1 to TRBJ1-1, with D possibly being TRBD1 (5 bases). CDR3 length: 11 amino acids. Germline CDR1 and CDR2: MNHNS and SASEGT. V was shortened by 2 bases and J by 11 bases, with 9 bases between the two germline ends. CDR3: CASSESGEAFF. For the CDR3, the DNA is TGTGCCAGCAGTGAATCGGGGGAGGCTTTCTTT.

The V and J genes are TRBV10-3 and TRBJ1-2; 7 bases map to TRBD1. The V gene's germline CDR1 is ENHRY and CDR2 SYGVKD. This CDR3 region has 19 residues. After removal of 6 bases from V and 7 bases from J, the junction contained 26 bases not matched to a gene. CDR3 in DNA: TGTGCCATCAGCCCCGGGACAGTCTTCCCGAACCCCCTAGCTAGTGGCTACACCTTC. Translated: CAISPGTVFPNPLASGYTF.

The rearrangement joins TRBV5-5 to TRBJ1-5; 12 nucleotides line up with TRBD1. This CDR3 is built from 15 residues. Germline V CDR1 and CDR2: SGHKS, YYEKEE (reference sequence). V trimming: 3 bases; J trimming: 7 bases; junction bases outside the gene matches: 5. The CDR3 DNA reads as TGTGCCAGCAGCTGGGGACAGGGGGCTGGACAGCCCCAGCATTTT. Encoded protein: CASSWGQGAGQPQHF.

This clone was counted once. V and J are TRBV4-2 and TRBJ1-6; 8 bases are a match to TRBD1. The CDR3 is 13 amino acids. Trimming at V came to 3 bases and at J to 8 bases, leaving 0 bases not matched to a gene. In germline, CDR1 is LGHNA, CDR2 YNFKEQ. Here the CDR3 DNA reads TGTGCCAGCAGCCAGGACAGGGATTCACCCCTCCACTTT. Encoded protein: CASSQDRDSPLHF.

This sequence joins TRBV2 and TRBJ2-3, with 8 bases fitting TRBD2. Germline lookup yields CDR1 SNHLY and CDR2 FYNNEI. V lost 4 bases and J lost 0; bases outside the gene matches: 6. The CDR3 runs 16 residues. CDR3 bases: TGTGCCAGCAGTGGGGGACTAGATCCTAGCACAGATACGCAGTATTTT. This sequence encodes CASSGGLDPSTDTQYF.

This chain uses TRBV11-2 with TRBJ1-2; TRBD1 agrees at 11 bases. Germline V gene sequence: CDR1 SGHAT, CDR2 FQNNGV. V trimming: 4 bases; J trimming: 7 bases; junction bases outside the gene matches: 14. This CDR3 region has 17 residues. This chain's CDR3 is CASSYVSFTGTGGGYTF. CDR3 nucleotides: TGTGCCAGCAGCTATGTTAGCTTTACCGGGACAGGGGGTGGCTACACCTTC. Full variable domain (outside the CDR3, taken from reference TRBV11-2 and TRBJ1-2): EAGVAQSPRYKIIEKRQSVAFWCNPISGHATLYWYQQILGQGPKLLIQFQNNGVVDDSQLPKDRFSAERLKGVDSTLKIQPAKLEDSAVYLCASSYVSFTGTGGGYTFGSGTRLTVV.

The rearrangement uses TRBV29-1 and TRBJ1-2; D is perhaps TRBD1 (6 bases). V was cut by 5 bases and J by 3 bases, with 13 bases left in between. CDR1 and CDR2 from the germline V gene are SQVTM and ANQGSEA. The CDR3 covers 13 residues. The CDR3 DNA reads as TGCAGCGTTTACTCCCGGACAGACTATGGCTACACCTTC. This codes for CSVYSRTDYGYTF.

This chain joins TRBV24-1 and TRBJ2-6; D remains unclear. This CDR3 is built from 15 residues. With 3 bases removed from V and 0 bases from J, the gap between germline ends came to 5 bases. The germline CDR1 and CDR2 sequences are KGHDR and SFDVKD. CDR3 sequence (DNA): TGTGCCACCAGTGATCCCCGCTCTGGGGCCAACGTCCTGACTTTC. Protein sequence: CATSDPRSGANVLTF.

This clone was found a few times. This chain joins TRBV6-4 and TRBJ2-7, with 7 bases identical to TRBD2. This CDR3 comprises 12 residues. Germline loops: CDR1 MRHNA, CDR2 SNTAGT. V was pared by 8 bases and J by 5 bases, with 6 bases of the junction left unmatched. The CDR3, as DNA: TGTGCCAGCCGCACGGGGGGTGACGAGCAGTACTTC. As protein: CASRTGGDEQYF.